This TCR beta chain was captured in a study of blood T cell repertoires in COVID-19. This clone has a count of ten or more. Clones were read by immunoSEQ multiplex PCR, and TCRdb kept only the in-frame ones, dropping some. The sample consists of fewer than 90,000 clones, about four fifths of them appearing once. Enrollment of patients from Seattle took place during active infection, with longitudinal follow-up. The receptor's source is a man in his 70s with COVID-19, enrolled during active disease. The sequencing sample was made of peripheral blood.

CDR3 region: CASSQLTSGGVGDTQYF. CDR3 nucleotides: TGTGCCAGCAGCCAATTGACTAGCGGGGGAGTAGGAGATACGCAGTATTTT. The chain is built from TRBV3-1 (or the pseudogene TRBV3-2) and TRBJ2-3; 12 bases map to TRBD2. With 2 bases clipped from V and 5 bases from J, the junction kept 8 bases outside the gene matches. The CDR3 runs to 17 residues. Germline V gene sequence: CDR1 LGHDT, CDR2 YNNKEL (reference sequence).